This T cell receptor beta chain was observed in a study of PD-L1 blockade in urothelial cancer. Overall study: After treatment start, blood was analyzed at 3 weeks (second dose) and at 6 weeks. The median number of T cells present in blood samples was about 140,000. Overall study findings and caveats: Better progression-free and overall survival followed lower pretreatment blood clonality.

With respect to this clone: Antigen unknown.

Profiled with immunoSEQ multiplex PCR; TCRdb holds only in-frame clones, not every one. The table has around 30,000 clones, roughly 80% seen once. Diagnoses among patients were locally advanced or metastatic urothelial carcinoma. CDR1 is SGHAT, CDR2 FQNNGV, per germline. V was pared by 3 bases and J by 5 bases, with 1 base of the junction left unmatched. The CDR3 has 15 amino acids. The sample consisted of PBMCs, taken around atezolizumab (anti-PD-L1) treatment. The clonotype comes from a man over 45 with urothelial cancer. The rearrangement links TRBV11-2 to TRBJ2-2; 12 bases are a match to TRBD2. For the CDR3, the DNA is TGTGCCAGCAGCTTCGGACTAGCGGGAACCGGGGAGCTGTTTTTT. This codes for CASSFGLAGTGELFF.